The entry that follows covers one T cell receptor beta chain sequence. Antigen unknown. This record comes from a study of cytomegalovirus exposure and HLA in healthy donors. Study background: Some 85 million unique TCRs from HLA-typed donors were held in an early data release.

This CDR3 comprises 13 residues. Between the trimmed V and J ends, which lost 5 bases and 3 bases, there was a span of 13 bases. In germline, CDR1 is SQVTM, CDR2 ANQGSEA. Whole-study findings and limits: In a later analysis, TCR beta V- and J-gene trimming was associated with a missense DCLRE1C variant. Later analysis indicated greater clonal expansion among HLA-associated TCR beta chains than among equally common other chains.

Researchers ran the PCR with 60 Vbeta and 13 Jbeta primers. The data were produced by immunoSEQ multiplex PCR, yet TCRdb's version contains in-frame clones alone and is incomplete. The table records approximately 190,000 clones, approximately 80% of them present only once. Sequenced input: PBMCs. The receptor comes from a woman younger than 45 in good health and CMV-seropositive. The chain is built from TRBV29-1 and TRBJ1-2; possibly TRBD1 for D (6 bases). CDR3 bases: TGCAGCGTTCCAGCGCGGACAGACTATGGCTACACCTTC. As protein: CSVPARTDYGYTF.